The 7 T cell receptor beta chains in this list originate from one sample, sequenced in a study of T cells after yellow fever vaccination. Using its own MiXCR run on the 5' RACE reads, TCRdb lists one record per CDR3 protein. The sample shows 280,000 or so distinct CDR3 sequences, roughly 9% of them seen only once. The starting material was CD4+ T cells sorted from PBMCs, obtained 5 days after the yellow fever booster vaccination. These TCRs come from a man younger than 30 who received the YFV17D yellow fever vaccine.

The chain carries TRBV20-1 and TRBJ2-7, with TRBD2 matching over 7 bases. The CDR3 sequence is 15 residues long. The ends lost 3 bases at V and 7 bases at J; junction bases unmatched: 15. Germline CDR1 DFQATT, CDR2 SNEGSKA (reference sequence). CDR3 nucleotides: TGCAGTGCTAGCTCGGCTAGCGGACCCGGGGGAGAGCAGTACGTC. Translating gives CSASSASGPGGEQYV.

The chain has TRBV7-3 and TRBJ1-6; weak D call: TRBD1 (6 bases). Germline V CDR1 and CDR2: SGHTA, FQGTGA. V was clipped by 1 base and J by 9 bases, with 10 bases between them. This CDR3 spans 14 amino acids. The CDR3 loop is CASSLMDRFSPLHF. The CDR3 nucleotides read TGTGCCAGCAGCTTAATGGACAGATTTTCACCCCTCCACTTT. The whole variable domain, filled in from reference TRBV7-3 and TRBJ1-6, reads GAGVSQTPSNKVTEKGKYVELRCDPISGHTALYWYRQSLGQGPEFLIYFQGTGAADDSGLPNDRFFAVRPEGSVSTLKIQRTERGDSAVYLCASSLMDRFSPLHFGNGTRLTVT.

V usage is TRBV30 and J usage is TRBJ1-1; a weak D match, TRBD1 (6 bases). The germline V gene has CDR1 GTSNPN and CDR2 SVGIG (reference sequence). V lost 2 bases and J lost 7, with 8 bases in between. This CDR3 is built from 11 residues. The DNA of the CDR3 is TGTGCCTGGAGTATGGACAGTGAAGCTTTCTTT. This translates into CAWSMDSEAFF.

To note about this clonotype: This clone may be a read error of a much larger clone one base away. The V gene is TRBV12-3 or TRBV12-4, the J gene TRBJ2-5, with 9 nucleotides matching TRBD1. CDR3 length: 16 amino acids. V lost 3 bases and J lost 4; bases outside the gene matches: 9. The DNA for the CDR3 is TGTGCCAGCAGTTTGTTAACAGGGGGCACCCGAGAGACCCAGTACTTC. Its protein is CASSLLTGGTRETQYF.

This clonotype showed up just a few times. V gene TRBV5-1 combines with J gene TRBJ1-1; 9 positions agree with TRBD1. There are 16 residues in the CDR3. Trimming at V came to 3 bases and at J to 5 bases, leaving 11 bases not matched to a gene. Germline values: CDR1 SGHRS, CDR2 YFSETQ. This CDR3 is CASSSQLDRGKTEAFF. The CDR3 DNA reads as TGCGCCAGCAGCTCCCAATTGGACAGGGGAAAAACTGAAGCTTTCTTT.

The rearrangement links TRBV6-5 to TRBJ1-1; maybe TRBD1 (5 bases). The CDR3 extends over 14 amino acids. CDR1 is MNHEY, CDR2 SVGAGI, per germline. V was shortened by 6 bases and J by 6 bases, with 17 bases between the two germline ends. The DNA of the CDR3 is TGTGCCAGCAGATGGGGAGGGGAACTCGCTGAAGCTTTCTTT. It is translated as CASRWGGELAEAFF.

The J gene is TRBJ2-1, the V gene TRBV19; 9 positions agree with TRBD2. Germline CDR1 is LNHDA and CDR2 is SQIVND (reference sequence). J lost 13 bases, V lost 4 bases, and 14 bases had no gene match. The CDR3 length is 15 residues. The CDR3 spells CASSTNVAVAGDQFF. The CDR3 nucleotides are TGTGCCAGTAGTACCAACGTCGCGGTAGCGGGGGACCAGTTCTTC.